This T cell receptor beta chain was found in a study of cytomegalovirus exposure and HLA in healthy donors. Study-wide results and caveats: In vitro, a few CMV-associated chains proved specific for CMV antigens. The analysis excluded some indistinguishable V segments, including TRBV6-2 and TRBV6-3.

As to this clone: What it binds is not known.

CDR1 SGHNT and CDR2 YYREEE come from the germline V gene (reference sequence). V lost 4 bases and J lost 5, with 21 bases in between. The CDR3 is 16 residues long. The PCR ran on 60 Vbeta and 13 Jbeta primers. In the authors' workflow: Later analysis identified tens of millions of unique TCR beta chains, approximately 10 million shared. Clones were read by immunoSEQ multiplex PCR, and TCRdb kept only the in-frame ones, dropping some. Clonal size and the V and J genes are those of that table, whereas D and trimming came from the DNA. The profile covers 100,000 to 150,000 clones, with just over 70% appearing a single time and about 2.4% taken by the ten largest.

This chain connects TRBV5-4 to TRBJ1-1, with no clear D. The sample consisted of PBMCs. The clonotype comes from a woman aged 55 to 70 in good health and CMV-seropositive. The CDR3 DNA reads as TGTGCCAGCAGCCCCCGTCTGGAAGCACGGAGTACTGAAGCTTTCTTT. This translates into CASSPRLEARSTEAFF. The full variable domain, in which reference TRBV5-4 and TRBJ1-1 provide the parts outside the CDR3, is ETGVTQSPTHLIKTRGQQVTLRCSSQSGHNTVSWYQQALGQGPQFIFQYYREEENGRGNFPPRFSGLQFPNYSSELNVNALELDDSALYLCASSPRLEARSTEAFFGQGTRLTVV.